The rows below give T cell receptor beta chains drawn from one sample of a study of Graves' ophthalmopathy and Graves' hyperthyroidism. MiXCR, run by TCRdb on the multiplex PCR reads, gives a single entry per CDR3 protein. The profile covers a few hundred thousand distinct CDR3 sequences, with roughly 14% appearing a single time and 5.5% to 8% taken by the ten largest. Sequencing was performed on peripheral blood. The receptor source for this set is a woman aged 18-29 years with stable Graves' hyperthyroidism. CDR3s include the opening cysteine and the closing phenylalanine or tryptophan. D genes are given only for firm matches. Clone size is shown for a subset of rows, as once, few, many or a class of expanded clone.

V gene	CDR3 length	J gene	clone size	D gene	CDR3 protein	CDR3 DNA
TRBV29-1	13	TRBJ1-2	.	TRBD1	CSAYSWDSYGYTF	TGCAGCGCCTATTCGTGGGACAGCTATGGCTACACCTTC
TRBV7-2	15	TRBJ1-5	many	.	CASSLSIGTGQPQHF	TGTGCCAGCAGCTTGTCGATTGGGACGGGTCAGCCCCAGCATTTT
TRBV6-2/TRBV6-3	16	TRBJ1-5	many	.	CASSRLGPNSNQPQHF	TGTGCCAGCAGTCGACTGGGACCGAATAGCAATCAGCCCCAGCATTTT
TRBV19	14	TRBJ1-5	many	.	CASTPLDRLTPQHF	TGTGCCAGTACCCCTTTAGACCGCCTGACGCCCCAGCATTTT
TRBV6-1	12	TRBJ2-7	many	TRBD2	CASSQLAGEQYF	TGTGCCAGCAGTCAACTAGCGGGGGAGCAGTACTTC
TRBV29-1	13	TRBJ1-2	many	.	CSVATDPNYGYTF	TGCAGCGTTGCTACTGATCCTAACTATGGCTACACCTTC
TRBV28	13	TRBJ1-6	many	.	CASSFGTNSPLHF	TGTGCCAGCAGTTTCGGCACGAATTCACCCCTCCACTTT
TRBV7-3	15	TRBJ1-1	.	.	CASSPAGGGVTEAFF	TGTGCCAGCAGCCCAGCCGGGGGAGGTGTGACTGAAGCTTTCTTT
TRBV7-2	16	TRBJ2-5	.	TRBD2	CASSSGAAGAGETQYF	TGTGCCAGCAGCTCCGGGGCAGCGGGAGCGGGGGAGACCCAGTACTTC
TRBV20-1	14	TRBJ2-7	many	.	CSAREQGQSYEQYF	TGCAGTGCTAGAGAACAAGGACAGTCTTACGAGCAGTACTTC
TRBV6-1	12	TRBJ2-7	many	.	CASRGGGYEQYF	TGTGCCAGCAGGGGGGGTGGATACGAGCAGTACTTC
TRBV6-5	14	TRBJ1-1	many	.	CASSYGGEDTEAFF	TGTGCCAGCAGTTACGGGGGGGAGGACACTGAAGCTTTCTTT
TRBV5-1	14	TRBJ1-5	many	TRBD1	CASSRDRGDQPQHF	TGCGCCAGCAGCCGGGACAGGGGTGATCAGCCCCAGCATTTT
TRBV11-2	19	TRBJ2-2	few	.	CASSLDRFEVNGNTGELFF	TGTGCCAGCAGCTTAGATCGCTTCGAGGTCAATGGGAACACCGGGGAGCTGTTTTTT
TRBV4-1	15	TRBJ1-2	few	.	CASSLGIAQYYGYTF	TGCGCCAGCAGCCTCGGGATCGCTCAATATTATGGCTACACCTTC
TRBV9	15	TRBJ2-5	many	.	CASSVAASWLETQYF	TGTGCCAGCAGCGTAGCCGCATCCTGGCTGGAGACCCAGTACTTC
TRBV6-5	14	TRBJ2-5	.	.	CASSYNRGQETQYF	TGTGCCAGCAGTTACAATCGGGGCCAAGAGACCCAGTACTTC
TRBV29-1	14	TRBJ1-1	many	.	CSVEVRGPNTEAFF	TGCAGCGTTGAAGTGCGGGGGCCGAACACTGAAGCTTTCTTT
TRBV2	16	TRBJ2-7	few	TRBD2	CASSEPTSGGAYEQYF	TGTGCCAGCAGTGAACCGACTAGCGGGGGTGCCTACGAGCAGTACTTC
TRBV11-1	18	TRBJ2-2	many	.	CASSPLYGGGRSSGELFF	TGTGCCAGCAGCCCCCTGTATGGGGGCGGTCGAAGCTCCGGGGAGCTGTTTTTT
TRBV9	16	TRBJ2-7	many	.	CASSAAGTGLKDEQYF	TGTGCCAGCAGCGCCGCCGGGACGGGGCTCAAAGACGAGCAGTACTTC
TRBV6-1	15	TRBJ2-7	many	TRBD1	CASSADRAISYEQYF	TGTGCCAGCAGTGCGGACAGGGCGATCTCCTACGAGCAGTACTTC
TRBV6-2/TRBV6-3	15	TRBJ2-7	.	.	CASSLDPTGTYEQYF	TGTGCCAGCAGCTTGGACCCAACAGGGACCTACGAGCAGTACTTC
TRBV7-9	11	TRBJ2-5	many	.	CASEKEETQYF	TGTGCCAGCGAGAAGGAGGAGACCCAGTACTTC
TRBV6-5	14	TRBJ1-1	many	.	CASSYEGRNTEAFF	TGTGCCAGCAGTTACGAGGGGCGGAACACTGAAGCTTTCTTT
TRBV20-1	16	TRBJ2-4	.	TRBD1	CSARDERDRDRNIQYF	TGCAGTGCTAGAGATGAAAGGGACAGGGATAGAAACATTCAGTACTTC
TRBV6-5	14	TRBJ1-2	many	TRBD1	CASSPRDSLYGYTF	TGTGCCAGCAGTCCCCGGGACAGCCTCTATGGCTACACCTTC
TRBV5-1	13	TRBJ1-2	.	.	CSSSLRDGYGYTF	TGCTCCAGCAGCCTCCGGGACGGTTATGGCTACACCTTC
TRBV6-2/TRBV6-3	11	TRBJ2-2	many	.	CASSYLGELFF	TGTGCCAGCAGTTACCTCGGGGAGCTGTTTTTT
TRBV11-2	15	TRBJ1-1	many	TRBD1	CASSSPDRVGTEAFF	TGTGCCAGCAGCTCGCCGGACAGGGTGGGGACTGAAGCTTTCTTT
TRBV19	13	TRBJ1-5	many	.	CASSIRVNQPQHF	TGTGCCAGTAGTATCCGGGTCAATCAGCCCCAGCATTTT
TRBV7-8	11	TRBJ2-7	many	.	CASSSSREQYF	TGTGCCAGCAGCTCCTCTCGGGAGCAGTACTTC
TRBV12-3/TRBV12-4	11	TRBJ2-7	.	TRBD1	CASSLGDRFFF	TGTGCCAGCAGTTTGGGGGACAGGTTTTTCTTC
TRBV5-8	13	TRBJ1-2	many	.	CASSPRDRYGYTF	TGTGCCAGCAGCCCCCGGGACCGCTATGGCTACACCTTC
TRBV6-5	13	TRBJ1-2	many	.	CASRAPGQGGYTF	TGTGCCAGCAGAGCCCCGGGGCAGGGAGGCTACACCTTC
TRBV12-3/TRBV12-4	16	TRBJ1-5	many	TRBD1	CASSLGTGRSNQPQHF	TGTGCCAGCAGTTTGGGGACAGGGAGAAGCAATCAGCCCCAGCATTTT
TRBV12-3/TRBV12-4	13	TRBJ1-2	many	TRBD1	CASSLMGQYGYTF	TGTGCCAGCAGTCTCATGGGACAGTATGGCTACACCTTC
TRBV15	16	TRBJ1-6	many	.	CATSRVHGSQNSPLHF	TGTGCCACCAGCAGAGTTCACGGATCGCAAAATTCACCCCTCCACTTT
TRBV19	15	TRBJ2-5	many	TRBD2	CASSIGTSGQETQYF	TGTGCCAGTAGTATAGGGACTAGCGGCCAAGAGACCCAGTACTTC
TRBV12-3/TRBV12-4	14	TRBJ1-2	many	.	CASSLLSRHYGYTF	TGTGCCAGCAGTTTACTTTCCAGACACTATGGCTACACCTTC
TRBV6-1	13	TRBJ1-1	many	.	CASSGLENTEAFF	TGTGCCAGCAGCGGGCTGGAGAACACTGAAGCTTTCTTT
TRBV6-5	12	TRBJ1-2	many	.	CASSFGSYGYTF	TGTGCCAGCAGTTTTGGGTCCTATGGCTACACCTTC
TRBV6-1	15	TRBJ2-5	many	.	CASSDRQVLKETQYF	TGTGCCAGCAGTGATAGACAGGTCCTGAAAGAGACCCAGTACTTC
TRBV29-1	12	TRBJ1-1	many	.	CSVMVLNTEAFF	TGCAGCGTAATGGTCCTGAACACTGAAGCTTTCTTT
TRBV12-5	21	TRBJ1-1	few	TRBD1	CASGWQFALRDRGRFVTEAFF	TGTGCTAGTGGTTGGCAATTCGCCCTCCGGGACAGGGGGCGTTTTGTAACTGAAGCTTTCTTT
TRBV6-5	13	TRBJ1-2	many	.	CASSYSAGDGYTF	TGTGCCAGCAGTTACTCGGCTGGGGATGGCTACACCTTC
TRBV4-1	13	TRBJ1-2	many	.	CASSQIGTGSYTF	TGCGCCAGCAGCCAGATAGGGACGGGGAGCTACACCTTC
TRBV24-1	13	TRBJ2-2	many	.	CATDSGDTGELFF	TGTGCCACCGATTCTGGGGACACCGGGGAGCTGTTTTTT
TRBV6-1	15	TRBJ1-6	many	TRBD1	CASSEQQGFNSPLHF	TGTGCCAGCAGTGAACAACAGGGGTTTAATTCACCCCTCCACTTT
TRBV2	11	TRBJ2-7	.	TRBD1	CASNGQGEQYF	TGTGCCAGCAACGGACAGGGGGAGCAGTACTTC
TRBV29-1	11	TRBJ1-1	many	.	CSVAMYTEAFF	TGCAGCGTTGCGATGTACACTGAAGCTTTCTTT